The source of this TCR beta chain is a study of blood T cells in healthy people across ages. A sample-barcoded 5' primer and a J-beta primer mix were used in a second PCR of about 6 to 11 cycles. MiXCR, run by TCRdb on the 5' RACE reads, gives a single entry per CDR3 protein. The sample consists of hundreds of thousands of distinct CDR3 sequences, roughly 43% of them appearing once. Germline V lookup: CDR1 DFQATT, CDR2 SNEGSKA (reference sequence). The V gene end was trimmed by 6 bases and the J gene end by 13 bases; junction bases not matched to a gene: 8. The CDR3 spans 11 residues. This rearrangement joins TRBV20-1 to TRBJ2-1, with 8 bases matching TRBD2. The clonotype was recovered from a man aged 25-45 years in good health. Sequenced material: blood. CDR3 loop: CSAQTAGGQFF. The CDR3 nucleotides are TGCAGTGCCCAGACGGCGGGGGGACAGTTCTTC.